This T cell receptor beta chain comes out of a study of blood T cell repertoires in COVID-19. Study in general: PBMCs, B-cell-depleted T cells, or T cells were the source of the cDNA or gDNA that made up the material.

The table came from immunoSEQ multiplex PCR; TCRdb's copy has only in-frame clones and leaves some out. The data contain more than 400,000 clones, about 90% of them seen just once; the ten biggest clones take up less than 0.75%. V was shortened by 3 bases and J by 0 bases, with 8 bases between the two germline ends. This CDR3 has 13 amino acids. The germline V gene encodes CDR1 GTSNPN and CDR2 SVGIG (reference sequence). Those who participated ranged in age from roughly 18 to 90 years and resided in approximately 26 US areas. In assigning cohorts, the study relied on participant-reported clinical history.

The chain employs TRBV30 and TRBJ1-1; possible D gene TRBD1, 5 bases. Input material: PBMCs or T cells enriched from blood (not recorded which). The receptor comes from a man aged 18 to 30 who had recovered from COVID-19. The CDR3 DNA follows: TGTGCCTGGAGCGCACAGGTGAACACTGAAGCTTTCTTT. It codes for CAWSAQVNTEAFF. The full variable domain, with the rest looked up from reference TRBV30 and TRBJ1-1, is SQTIHQWPATLVQPVGSPLSLECTVEGTSNPNLYWYRQAAGRGLQLLFYSVGIGQISSEVPQNLSASRPQDRQFILSSKKLLLSDSGFYLCAWSAQVNTEAFFGQGTRLTVV.